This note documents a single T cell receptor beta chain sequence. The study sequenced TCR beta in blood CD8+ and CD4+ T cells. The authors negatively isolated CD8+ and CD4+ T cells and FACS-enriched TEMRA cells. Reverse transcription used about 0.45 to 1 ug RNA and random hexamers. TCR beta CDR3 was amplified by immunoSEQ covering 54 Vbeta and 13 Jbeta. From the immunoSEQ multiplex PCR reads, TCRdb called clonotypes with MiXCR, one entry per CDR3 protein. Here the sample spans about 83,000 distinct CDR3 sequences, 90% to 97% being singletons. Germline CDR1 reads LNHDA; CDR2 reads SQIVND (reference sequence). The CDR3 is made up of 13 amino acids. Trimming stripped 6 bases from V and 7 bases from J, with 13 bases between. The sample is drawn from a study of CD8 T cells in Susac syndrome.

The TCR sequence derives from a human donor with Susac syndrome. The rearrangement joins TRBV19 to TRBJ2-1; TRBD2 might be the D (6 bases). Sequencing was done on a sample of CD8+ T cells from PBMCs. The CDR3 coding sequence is TGTGCCAGTAGGATGGGAGGAGATAATGAGCAGTTCTTC. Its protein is CASRMGGDNEQFF.